Below, 9 T cell receptor beta chains from the same sample are listed, as sequenced in a study of blood T cells in healthy people across ages. Then a second PCR, running roughly 7 to 11 cycles, was carried out with a sample-barcoded 5' primer and a J-beta primer mix. One entry per CDR3 protein, called by TCRdb with MiXCR from the 5' RACE reads. This table holds more than 1 million distinct CDR3 sequences, around 43% found once. The source material was blood. The origin of the receptors is a woman aged 60-75 years in good health.

The chain recombines TRBV20-1 with TRBJ2-1, with TRBD2 identical over 11 bases. Losses at the gene ends were 7 bases for V and 6 bases for J; bases not matched to a gene: 5. The CDR3 length is 13 residues. Germline values: CDR1 DFQATT, CDR2 SNEGSKA (reference sequence). CDR3 amino acids: CSVPGLAVNEQFF. The CDR3 DNA follows: TGCAGTGTTCCGGGACTAGCGGTCAATGAGCAGTTCTTC.

This clonotype has just one count. CDR3 sequence: CASSFTSGRRETQYF. The CDR3 DNA sequence: TGTGCCAGCAGTTTTACTAGCGGGAGGCGGGAGACCCAGTACTTC. The V gene is TRBV27, the J gene TRBJ2-5; 12 positions agree with TRBD2. The J segment lost 5 bases and the V segment lost 3 bases, leaving 4 bases of the junction unmatched. Per germline, CDR1 MNHEY and CDR2 SMNVEV (reference sequence). CDR3 size: 15 residues.

This clonotype has only one observation. The chain has TRBV24-1 and TRBJ2-3, with 9 bases matching TRBD2. This CDR3 is built from 14 residues. Germline CDR1 reads KGHDR; CDR2 reads SFDVKD. Trimming cost V 4 bases and J 10 bases; bases outside gene matches: 8. CDR3 in DNA: TGTGCCACCAGTGACGAGGGGCGGGAGGGGGCGCAGTATTTT. Translating it yields CATSDEGREGAQYF.

The count of this clonotype is one. One end of the junction is discordant with germline, which a read error may explain. The chain combines TRBV6-6 with TRBJ1-1; unclear D gene. Germline V gene lookup returns CDR1 MNHNY and CDR2 SVGAGI (reference sequence). This CDR3 has 11 residues. In nucleotides, the CDR3 is TGTGCCGGCAGTGGACCCGCTGAAGCTTTCTTT. Translating gives CAGSGPAEAFF.

The sample holds a few counts of this clonotype. V and J are TRBV4-2 and TRBJ2-4; possibly TRBD1 or TRBD2 for D (5 bases each). The germline V gene encodes CDR1 LGHNA and CDR2 YNFKEQ. V was trimmed by 1 base and J by 10 bases, leaving 17 bases between them. There are 15 residues in the CDR3. The CDR3: CASSQAGGRVAIQYF. The CDR3 DNA follows: TGTGCCAGCAGCCAAGCAGGAGGCAGGGTGGCGATTCAGTACTTC.

V usage is TRBV7-3 and J usage is TRBJ2-1, with 8 nucleotides matching TRBD1. The CDR3 runs 15 residues. From germline, CDR1 is SGHTA and CDR2 FQGTGA. With V trimmed by 5 bases and J by 8 bases, 11 bases remained unmatched. The CDR3 nucleotides are TGTGCCAGCAGCCTATACGGACAGGGATTAGATGAGCAGTTCTTC. Translation gives CASSLYGQGLDEQFF.

This clonotype has just a few counts. The chain is built from TRBV7-9 and TRBJ1-2; 7 nucleotides line up with TRBD1. CDR1 and CDR2 from the germline V gene are SEHNR and FQNEAQ (reference sequence). The V and J ends lost 5 bases and 4 bases, in that order; junction bases with no gene match: 4. This CDR3 is 13 amino acids long. The CDR3 sequence is CASSARGSYGYTF. As DNA, the CDR3 is TGTGCCAGCAGCGCCAGGGGGTCCTATGGCTACACCTTC. The complete variable domain, with remaining parts taken from reference TRBV7-9 and TRBJ1-2, reads DTGVSQNPRHKITKRGQNVTFRCDPISEHNRLYWYRQTLGQGPEFLTYFQNEAQLEKSRLLSDRFSAERPKGSFSTLEIQRTEQGDSAMYLCASSARGSYGYTFGSGTRLTVV.

This clonotype showed up just a few times. The J gene is TRBJ2-7, the V gene TRBV27, with 8 nucleotides matching TRBD2. Germline CDR1 is MNHEY and CDR2 is SMNVEV (reference sequence). The CDR3 runs to 14 residues. The V and J ends lost 7 bases and 4 bases, in that order; junction bases with no gene match: 9. The CDR3 nucleotides read TGTGCCAGCATGGGGAGCGGGAGTTCATACGAGCAGTACTTC. It is translated as CASMGSGSSYEQYF.

This clonotype turned up a few times. Here the CDR3 reads CSARGTSADEQYF. In DNA, the CDR3 is TGCAGTGCTAGGGGGACTAGCGCTGACGAGCAGTACTTC. This chain connects TRBV20-1 to TRBJ2-7; 10 positions agree with TRBD2. J gave up 5 bases and V 3 bases, and 4 bases lay outside the gene matches. Germline loops: CDR1 DFQATT, CDR2 SNEGSKA (reference sequence). This CDR3 region has 13 residues.